The 18 T cell receptor beta chains given below trace back to one sample, sequenced in a study of T cells in Graves' hyperthyroidism and ophthalmopathy. The CDR3 regions of TCR beta were amplified from RNA transcripts. The study used the HTBI primer set for a first-round RT-PCR of the TCR CDR3. One entry per CDR3 protein, called by TCRdb with MiXCR from the multiplex PCR reads. The table lists around 300,000 distinct CDR3 sequences, over 20% of them singletons. The material sequenced was blood. These receptors all come from a young man with Graves' ophthalmopathy.

Comment on this clonotype: A much larger clonotype is one base distant, so this may be a read error. J is TRBJ1-2 and V is TRBV19; D call uncertain. The CDR3 totals 14 residues. From germline, CDR1 is LNHDA and CDR2 SQIVND (reference sequence). CDR3 sequence: CASSISAPQYGCTF. The CDR3, as DNA: TGTGCCAGTAGTATCTCGGCACCGCAATATGGCTGCACCTTC.

This clonotype was recorded a few times. V is TRBV6-5 and J is TRBJ2-4, with D maybe TRBD2 (6 bases). CDR1 and CDR2 from the germline V gene are MNHEY and SVGAGI. This CDR3 has 15 amino acids. Trimming left V 0 bases short and J 4 bases short, with 10 bases between. Written as DNA, the CDR3 is TGTGCCAGCAGTTACTCGGGGGGTGGTAAAAACATTCAGTACTTC. Its protein product is CASSYSGGGKNIQYF.

CDR3 coding DNA: TGTGCCAGCAGCTTCCTTCGGGACAGAAACTATGGCTACACCTTC. Translating it yields CASSFLRDRNYGYTF. V gene TRBV5-5 combines with J gene TRBJ1-2, with 7 nucleotides matching TRBD1. Germline V gives CDR1 SGHKS, CDR2 YYEKEE (reference sequence). CDR3 size: 15 residues. V was pared by 2 bases and J by 2 bases, with 6 bases of the junction left unmatched.

This clonotype was observed a handful of times. The chain couples TRBV3-1 to TRBJ1-2; possibly TRBD1 for D (5 bases). CDR3 size: 14 residues. Germline-derived CDR1 and CDR2 are LGHDT and YNNKEL (reference sequence). Trimming took off 6 bases at V and 4 bases at J, with 15 bases between the two ends. The CDR3 nucleotides are TGTGCCAGCAGACCGGAGGGGTCGGGCTATGGCTACACCTTC. Its protein is CASRPEGSGYGYTF.

This clonotype is a singleton in its sample. The gene calls are TRBV5-1 and TRBJ2-7, with D possibly being TRBD1 or TRBD2 (5 bases each). CDR1 and CDR2 from the germline V gene are SGHRS and YFSETQ. The CDR3 covers 14 residues. The V end was cut by 0 bases, the J end by 6 bases, with 13 bases between. CDR3 coding DNA: TGCGCCAGCAGCTTGGCCGGGGCGGGTCGCGAGCAGTACTTC. Its protein is CASSLAGAGREQYF.

Comments on this clonotype: A read error may explain this, as a much larger clone is one base away. This sequence joins TRBV9 and TRBJ1-1, with 10 bases aligning to TRBD1. Germline values: CDR1 SGDLS, CDR2 YYNGEE. The CDR3 is 15 amino acids. The CDR3 protein is CVSSAKPGQGTEAFF. CDR3 bases: TGTGTCAGCAGCGCCAAACCGGGACAGGGGACTGAAGCTTTCTTT.

This clonotype was seen a handful of times. The chain links TRBV6-1 to TRBJ2-3; D is unclear. CDR3 length: 15 residues. V was cut by 7 bases and J by 1 base, with 15 bases left in between. Germline CDR1 reads MNHNS; CDR2 reads SASEGT. The CDR3 sequence is CASTQSYPRTDTQYF. CDR3 sequence (DNA): TGTGCCAGCACCCAGTCCTATCCCCGCACAGATACGCAGTATTTT.

The table lists this clonotype with many counts. The chain recombines TRBV20-1 with TRBJ2-7; possibly TRBD2 for D (7 bases). Germline assignment: CDR1 DFQATT and CDR2 SNEGSKA (reference sequence). The CDR3 runs to 13 residues. Between the trimmed V and J ends, which lost 5 bases and 7 bases, there was a span of 18 bases. CDR3 nucleotide sequence: TGCAGTGCTGGGGGGGCCACACCGGGGGAGCAGTACTTC. This sequence encodes CSAGGATPGEQYF.

This chain uses TRBV20-1 with TRBJ2-3, with TRBD1 matching 10 bases. The CDR3 extends over 14 amino acids. Germline assignment: CDR1 DFQATT and CDR2 SNEGSKA (reference sequence). V lost 1 base to trimming and J lost 3 bases; unmatched junction nucleotides: 1. The DNA for the CDR3 is TGCAGTGCTAGAGGGGACAGGGGAACAGATACGCAGTATTTT. This sequence encodes CSARGDRGTDTQYF.

Only a few counts were recorded for this clonotype. V and J are TRBV12-3 or TRBV12-4 and TRBJ1-5, with 7 bases matching TRBD1. The CDR3 runs to 15 residues. V lost 10 bases, J lost 3 bases, and 12 bases stayed unmatched. DNA of the CDR3: TGTGCCACCAGCTCGGGACAGCTCTACAATCAGCCCCAGCATTTT. Translation gives CATSSGQLYNQPQHF.

The rearrangement joins TRBV7-6 to TRBJ2-2, with D perhaps TRBD2 (5 bases). Trimming pared 5 bases from V and 3 bases from J, leaving 10 bases between. The CDR3 is 14 amino acids. Germline CDR1 is SGHVS and CDR2 is FNYEAQ. The CDR3 reads CASSISEYTGELFF. The CDR3 DNA follows: TGTGCCAGCAGCATTAGCGAGTACACCGGGGAGCTGTTTTTT.

The rearrangement joins TRBV24-1 to TRBJ2-2; 9 positions agree with TRBD2. Unmatched junction bases numbered 6, after V lost 2 bases and J lost 6 bases. CDR1 and CDR2 from the germline V gene are KGHDR and SFDVKD. The CDR3 loop spans 16 amino acids. CDR3 loop: CATSDWGLAPSGELFF. In nucleotides, the CDR3 is TGTGCCACCAGTGATTGGGGACTAGCCCCCTCCGGGGAGCTGTTTTTT.

The chain recombines TRBV5-6 with TRBJ1-1; the match to TRBD1 covers 7 bases. The ends lost 4 bases at V and 4 bases at J; junction bases unmatched: 7. The CDR3 has 14 residues. In germline, CDR1 is SGHDT, CDR2 YYEEEE. The CDR3 region is CASSRGHRGTEAFF. Here the CDR3 DNA reads TGTGCCAGCAGCAGGGGGCACAGGGGCACTGAAGCTTTCTTT. Together with reference TRBV5-6 and TRBJ1-1, the CDR3 gives the full variable domain: DAGVTQSPTHLIKTRGQQVTLRCSPKSGHDTVSWYQQALGQGPQFIFQYYEEEERQRGNFPDRFSGHQFPNYSSELNVNALLLGDSALYLCASSRGHRGTEAFFGQGTRLTVV.

This clonotype was recorded a few times. The CDR3 loop is CASSSSGSYADTQYF. The CDR3 bases are TGTGCCAGCAGTTCCAGCGGGAGTTACGCAGATACGCAGTATTTT. This chain links TRBV27 with TRBJ2-3; 8 bases map to TRBD2. CDR1 is MNHEY, CDR2 SMNVEV, per germline (reference sequence). The V segment lost 4 bases and the J segment 4 bases; nucleotides outside the gene matches: 7. The CDR3 is 15 amino acids.

The V and J genes are TRBV27 and TRBJ2-2; a weak D match, TRBD1 (5 bases). This CDR3 is built from 13 residues. V was cut by 11 bases and J by 0 bases, with 10 bases left in between. Germline V CDR1 and CDR2: MNHEY, SMNVEV (reference sequence). The CDR3 DNA is TGTGCCCTCAGGGTGGCGAACACCGGGGAGCTGTTTTTT. It codes for CALRVANTGELFF.

The chain couples TRBV11-2 to TRBJ2-7; 9 positions agree with TRBD2. The CDR3 spans 15 residues. V shed 5 bases and J 1 base; nucleotides not matched to a gene: 6. In germline, CDR1 is SGHAT, CDR2 FQNNGV. Written as DNA, the CDR3 is TGTGCCAGCAGCGCCCGACTAGCGGCATCCTACGAGCAGTACTTC. Its protein is CASSARLAASYEQYF.

The CDR3 here is CASSDPYEQYF. CDR3 nucleotides: TGTGCCAGCAGTGACCCCTACGAGCAGTACTTC. The chain uses TRBV2 and TRBJ2-7; D gene uncertain. The length of the CDR3 is 11 residues. V was cut by 3 bases and J by 2 bases, with 2 bases left in between. The germline V gene has CDR1 SNHLY and CDR2 FYNNEI.

In its sample, this clonotype was seen a few times. This sequence joins TRBV19 and TRBJ1-1; 9 nucleotides match TRBD1. V was clipped by 3 bases and J by 2 bases; unmatched bases: 1. The CDR3 extends over 14 amino acids. Germline CDR1 reads LNHDA; CDR2 reads SQIVND (reference sequence). The CDR3 coding sequence is TGTGCCAGTAGTATCACAGGGGGCAACACTGAAGCTTTCTTT. This codes for CASSITGGNTEAFF.